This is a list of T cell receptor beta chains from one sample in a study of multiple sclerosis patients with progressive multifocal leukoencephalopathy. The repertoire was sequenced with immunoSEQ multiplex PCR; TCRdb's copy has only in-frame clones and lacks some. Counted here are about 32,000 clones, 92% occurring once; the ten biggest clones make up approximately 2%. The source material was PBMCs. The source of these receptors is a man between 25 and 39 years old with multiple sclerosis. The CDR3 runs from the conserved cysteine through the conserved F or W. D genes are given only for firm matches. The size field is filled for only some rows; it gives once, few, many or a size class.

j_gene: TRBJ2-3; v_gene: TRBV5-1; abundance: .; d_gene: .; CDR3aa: CASSLAGREWTQYF; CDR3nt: TGCGCCAGCAGCTTGGCCGGGAGAGAATGGACGCAGTATTTT
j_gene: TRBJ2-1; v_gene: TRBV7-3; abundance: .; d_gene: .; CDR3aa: CASSYGEPAYNEQFF; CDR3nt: TGTGCCAGCAGTTACGGGGAACCCGCCTACAATGAGCAGTTCTTC
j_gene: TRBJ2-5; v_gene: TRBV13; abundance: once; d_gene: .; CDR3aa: CASSLGRTLAPKTQYF; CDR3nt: TGTGCCAGCAGCTTGGGCCGAACGCTAGCTCCGAAGACCCAGTACTTC
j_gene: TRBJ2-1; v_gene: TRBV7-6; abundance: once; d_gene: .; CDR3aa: CASSRYLGRDEQFF; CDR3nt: TGTGCCAGCAGCCGCTACTTGGGACGAGATGAGCAGTTCTTC
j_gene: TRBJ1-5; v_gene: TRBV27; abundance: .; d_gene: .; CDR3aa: CASSLGPGWPQHF; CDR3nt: TGTGCCAGCAGTCTGGGGCCGGGCTGGCCCCAGCATTTT
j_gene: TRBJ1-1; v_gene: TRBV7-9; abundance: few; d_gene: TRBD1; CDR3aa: CASSLTGAEAFF; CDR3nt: TGTGCCAGCAGCTTGACAGGGGCTGAAGCTTTCTTT
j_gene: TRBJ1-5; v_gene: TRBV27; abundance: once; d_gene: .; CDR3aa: CASSYSSNQPQHF; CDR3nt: TGTGCCAGCAGCTATAGTAGTAATCAGCCCCAGCATTTT
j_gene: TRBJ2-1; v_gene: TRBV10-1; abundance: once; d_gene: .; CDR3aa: CATGNYNEQFF; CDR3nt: TGCGCCACCGGGAACTACAATGAGCAGTTCTTC
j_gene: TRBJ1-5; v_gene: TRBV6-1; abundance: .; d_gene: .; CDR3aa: CASERGQPQHF; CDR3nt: TGTGCCAGCGAAAGGGGACAGCCCCAGCATTTT
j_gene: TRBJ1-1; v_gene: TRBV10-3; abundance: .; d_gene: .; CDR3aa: CAISGGGVAEAFF; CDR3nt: TGTGCCATCAGTGGAGGGGGGGTGGCTGAAGCTTTCTTT
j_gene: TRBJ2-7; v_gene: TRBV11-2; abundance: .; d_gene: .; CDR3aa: CASSLGLGDYEQYF; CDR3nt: TGTGCCAGCAGCTTAGGTCTAGGAGATTACGAGCAGTACTTC
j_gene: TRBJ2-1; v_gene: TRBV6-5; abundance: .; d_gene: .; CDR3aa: CASSYIPSSYNEQFF; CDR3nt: TGTGCCAGCAGTTATATCCCGAGCTCCTACAATGAGCAGTTCTTC
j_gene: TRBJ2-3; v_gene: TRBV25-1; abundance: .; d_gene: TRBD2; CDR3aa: CASNPSGYTDTQYF; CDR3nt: TGTGCCAGCAACCCTAGCGGGTATACAGATACGCAGTATTTT